Sequencing of this T cell receptor beta chain was carried out in a study of technical replicates of blood from several donors. CDR1 and CDR2 from the germline V gene are MDHEN and SYDVKM. The CDR3 is 15 amino acids. V shed 3 bases and J shed 1 base, with 7 bases lying between them. Clones were sequenced by immunoSEQ multiplex PCR, and TCRdb holds only the in-frame ones, with some missing. The sample holds more than 65,000 clones, about 96% seen once. V usage is TRBV28 and J usage is TRBJ2-6; D unresolved. The origin of this receptor is a human donor in good health. Input material: T cells isolated from PBMCs. CDR3 nucleotide sequence: TGTGCCAGCAGTTTTCCCAGTTCTGGGGCCAACGTCCTGACTTTC. Its translation is CASSFPSSGANVLTF.